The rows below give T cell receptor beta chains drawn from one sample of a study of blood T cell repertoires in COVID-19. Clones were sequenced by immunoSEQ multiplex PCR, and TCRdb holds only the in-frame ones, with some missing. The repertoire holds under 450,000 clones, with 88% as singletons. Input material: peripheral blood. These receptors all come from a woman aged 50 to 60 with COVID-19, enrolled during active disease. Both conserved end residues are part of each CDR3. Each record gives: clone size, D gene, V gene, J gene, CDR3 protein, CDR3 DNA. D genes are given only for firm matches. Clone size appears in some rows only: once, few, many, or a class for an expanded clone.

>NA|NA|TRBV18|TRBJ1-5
CASSPPGQEEPQHF
TGTGCCAGCTCACCACCCGGACAAGAAGAGCCCCAGCATTTT
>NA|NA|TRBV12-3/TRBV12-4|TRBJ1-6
CASSKGENSPLHF
TGTGCCAGCAGCAAGGGGGAAAATTCACCCCTCCACTTT
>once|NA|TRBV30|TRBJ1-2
CAWSDEGLRGYGYTF
TGTGCCTGGAGTGACGAGGGCCTACGGGGCTATGGCTACACCTTC
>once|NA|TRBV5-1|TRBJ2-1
CASSSQSGSYNEQFF
TGCGCCAGCAGCTCTCAATCCGGCTCCTACAATGAGCAGTTCTTC
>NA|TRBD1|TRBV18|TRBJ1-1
CASSPRTGRNTEAFF
TGTGCCAGCTCACCGCGGACAGGTCGGAACACTGAAGCTTTCTTT
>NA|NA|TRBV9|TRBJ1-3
CASSVQDSGNTIYF
TGTGCCAGCAGCGTTCAGGACTCTGGAAACACCATATATTTT
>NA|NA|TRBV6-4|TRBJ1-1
CASSQEGATEAFF
TGTGCCAGCAGCCAAGAAGGGGCGACTGAAGCTTTCTTT
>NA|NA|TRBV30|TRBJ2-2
CAWSAGTLNTGELFF
TGTGCCTGGAGCGCCGGGACACTGAACACCGGGGAGCTGTTTTTT
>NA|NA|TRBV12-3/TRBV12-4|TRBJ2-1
CASSPRLSSMFF
TGTGCCAGCAGTCCAAGACTATCATCGATGTTCTTC
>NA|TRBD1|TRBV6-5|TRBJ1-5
CASRRTGNSNQPQHF
TGTGCCAGCAGAAGGACAGGGAATAGCAATCAGCCCCAGCATTTT
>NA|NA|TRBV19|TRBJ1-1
CASIKNTEAFF
TGTGCCAGTATCAAAAACACTGAAGCTTTCTTT
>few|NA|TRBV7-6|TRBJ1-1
CASSLRVAGGDTEAFF
TGTGCCAGCAGCTTACGTGTAGCGGGGGGGGACACTGAAGCTTTCTTT
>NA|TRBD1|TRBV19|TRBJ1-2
CASSPKTGGVYGYTF
TGTGCCAGTAGTCCTAAGACAGGGGGCGTCTATGGCTACACCTTC